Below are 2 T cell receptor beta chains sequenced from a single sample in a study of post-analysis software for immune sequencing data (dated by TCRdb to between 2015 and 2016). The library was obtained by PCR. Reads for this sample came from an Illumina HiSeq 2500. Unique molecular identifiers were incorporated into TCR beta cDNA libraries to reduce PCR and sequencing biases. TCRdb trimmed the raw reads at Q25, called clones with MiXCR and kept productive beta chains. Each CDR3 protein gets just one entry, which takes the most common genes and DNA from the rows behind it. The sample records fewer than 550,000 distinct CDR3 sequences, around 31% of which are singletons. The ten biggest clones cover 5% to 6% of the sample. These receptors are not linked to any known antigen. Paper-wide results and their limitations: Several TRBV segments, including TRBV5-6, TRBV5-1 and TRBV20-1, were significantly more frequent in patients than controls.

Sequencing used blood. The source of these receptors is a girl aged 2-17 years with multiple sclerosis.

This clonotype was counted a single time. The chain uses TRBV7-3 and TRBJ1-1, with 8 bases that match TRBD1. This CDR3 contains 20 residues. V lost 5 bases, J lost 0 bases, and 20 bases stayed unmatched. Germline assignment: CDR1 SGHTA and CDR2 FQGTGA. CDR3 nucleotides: TGTGCCAGCAGCCCCAGGACAGGGCTTGGGAGTAGGGTCATGAACACTGAAGCTTTCTTT. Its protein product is CASSPRTGLGSRVMNTEAFF.

CDR3 in amino acids: CASSPTTSGGRREQFF. The CDR3 DNA reads TGTGCCAGCAGCCCCACGACTAGCGGGGGGCGAAGGGAGCAGTTCTTC. The rearrangement joins TRBV9 to TRBJ2-1, with 13 bases that match TRBD2. This CDR3 has 16 amino acids. CDR1 is SGDLS and CDR2 is YYNGEE in the germline V gene. Trimming took 4 bases from V and 10 from J; bases not matched to a gene: 11. The full variable domain, in which reference TRBV9 and TRBJ2-1 provide the parts outside the CDR3, is DSGVTQTPKHLITATGQRVTLRCSPRSGDLSVYWYQQSLDQGLQFLIQYYNGEERAKGNILERFSAQQFPDLHSELNLSSLELGDSALYFCASSPTTSGGRREQFFGPGTRLTVL.